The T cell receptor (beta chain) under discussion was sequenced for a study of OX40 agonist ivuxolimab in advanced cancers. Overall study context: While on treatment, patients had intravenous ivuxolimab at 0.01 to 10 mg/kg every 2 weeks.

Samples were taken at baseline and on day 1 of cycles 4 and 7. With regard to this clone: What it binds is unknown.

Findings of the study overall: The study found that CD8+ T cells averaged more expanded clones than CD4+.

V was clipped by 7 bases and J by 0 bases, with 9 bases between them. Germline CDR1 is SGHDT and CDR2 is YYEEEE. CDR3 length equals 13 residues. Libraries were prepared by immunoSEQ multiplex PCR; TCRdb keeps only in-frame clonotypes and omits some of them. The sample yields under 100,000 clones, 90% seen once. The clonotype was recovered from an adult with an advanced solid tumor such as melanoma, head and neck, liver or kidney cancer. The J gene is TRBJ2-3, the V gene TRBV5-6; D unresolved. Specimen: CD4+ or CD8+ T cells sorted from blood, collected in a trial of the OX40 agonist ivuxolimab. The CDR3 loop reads CASGVISTDTQYF. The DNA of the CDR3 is TGTGCCAGCGGAGTAATTAGCACAGATACGCAGTATTTT. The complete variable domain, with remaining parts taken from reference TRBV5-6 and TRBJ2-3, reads DAGVTQSPTHLIKTRGQQVTLRCSPKSGHDTVSWYQQALGQGPQFIFQYYEEEERQRGNFPDRFSGHQFPNYSSELNVNALLLGDSALYLCASGVISTDTQYFGPGTRLTVL.